A single sample is the source of the 12 T cell receptor beta chains below, sequenced in a study of cytomegalovirus exposure and HLA in healthy donors. The PCR ran on 60 Vbeta and 13 Jbeta primers. Measured with immunoSEQ multiplex PCR; TCRdb has only the in-frame clones, and not every one. This sample's table has some 110,000 clones. The specimen sequenced was PBMCs. These receptors were taken from a man aged 35 to 55 in good health and CMV-seropositive.

The chain is built from TRBV28 and TRBJ2-7; 10 nucleotides match TRBD2. V trimming: 6 bases; J trimming: 8 bases; junction bases outside the gene matches: 10. The CDR3 loop spans 14 amino acids. CDR1 is MDHEN, CDR2 SYDVKM, per germline. CDR3 amino acids: CASRPALAGWKQYF. The CDR3 DNA reads as TGTGCCAGCAGACCAGCACTAGCGGGATGGAAGCAGTACTTC.

The chain recombines TRBV6-5 with TRBJ2-2, with TRBD2 matching 7 bases. J was trimmed by 5 bases and V by 4 bases; bases with no gene match: 7. This CDR3 spans 15 amino acids. Germline CDR1 reads MNHEY; CDR2 reads SVGAGI. In DNA, the CDR3 is TGTGCCAGCAGTTCCGGACTAGATGGGACCGGGGAGCTGTTTTTT. It yields the protein CASSSGLDGTGELFF.

The rearrangement links TRBV27 to TRBJ2-7; D call uncertain. CDR3 length equals 15 residues. The V and J ends lost 4 bases and 0 bases respectively, with 13 bases between them. Germline-derived CDR1 and CDR2 are MNHEY and SMNVEV (reference sequence). CDR3 coding DNA: TGTGCCAGCAGTTCTCCAGGTATGGGCTCCTACGAGCAGTACTTC. Its translation is CASSSPGMGSYEQYF.

Of note for this clone: In this CDR3 the conserved last residue, phenylalanine or tryptophan, is missing, so a read error is likely. Because the CDR3's place on the DNA is in doubt, the DNA is left out and the CDR3 is given as listed by TCRdb. The chain recombines TRBV5-3 with TRBJ1-1; TRBD1, the table's D call, was not compared with the DNA. TRBV5-3 is identified as an open reading frame with a role that is uncertain. Both ends counted, the CDR3 spans 12 residues. CDR3 in amino acids: CARSFRTGVRMI.

This chain links TRBV28 with TRBJ2-1; D is undetermined. The CDR3 runs to 12 residues. Trimming took off 2 bases at V and 5 bases at J, with 4 bases between the two ends. Germline values: CDR1 MDHEN, CDR2 SYDVKM. CDR3 amino acids: CASSLPNNEQFF. CDR3 DNA sequence: TGTGCCAGCAGTTTACCAAACAATGAGCAGTTCTTC.

The chain employs TRBV11-3 and TRBJ2-1; D ambiguous. V lost 6 bases, J lost 2 bases, and 11 bases lay in between. This CDR3 has 14 amino acids. The germline V gene has CDR1 SGHNT and CDR2 YENEEA. The CDR3 is CASSGTGPYNEQFF. The CDR3 DNA sequence: TGTGCCAGCAGTGGAACGGGTCCCTACAATGAGCAGTTCTTC.

This chain connects TRBV28 to TRBJ1-2; no definite D call. Germline V gene lookup returns CDR1 MDHEN and CDR2 SYDVKM. The CDR3 contains 16 residues. The V gene lost 1 base and the J gene lost 1 base, with 13 bases spanning the gap. The CDR3 loop is CASSLSPGRLNYGYTF. For the CDR3, the DNA is TGTGCCAGCAGTTTATCCCCGGGGAGGCTTAACTATGGCTACACCTTC.

This chain's CDR3 is CASSNSGTDFSGANVLTF. In DNA, the CDR3 is TGTGCCAGCAGTAACTCCGGGACAGATTTCTCTGGGGCCAACGTCCTGACTTTC. The rearrangement uses TRBV28 and TRBJ2-6, with 7 bases that match TRBD1. Per germline, CDR1 MDHEN and CDR2 SYDVKM. The CDR3 runs 18 residues. Trimming at V came to 5 bases and at J to 0 bases, leaving 10 bases not matched to a gene.

The chain recombines TRBV2 with TRBJ2-1; TRBD1 matches 11 bases. V trimming: 6 bases; J trimming: 4 bases; junction bases outside the gene matches: 5. CDR1 SNHLY and CDR2 FYNNEI come from the germline V gene. The CDR3 has 15 residues. The CDR3 here is CASRGQGAGYNEQFF. In nucleotides, the CDR3 is TGTGCCAGCAGAGGACAGGGGGCAGGGTACAATGAGCAGTTCTTC.

The V gene is TRBV2, the J gene TRBJ2-5, with a weak D call TRBD1 (6 bases). The J call could be wrong; TRBJ2-7 is a better fit for the DNA end. Germline loops: CDR1 SNHLY, CDR2 FYNNEI. The CDR3 length is 12 residues. The CDR3 loop reads CASRDSPYEQYF. CDR3 coding DNA: TGTGCCAGCAGGGACAGTCCCTACGAGCAGTACTTC.

V is TRBV5-6 and J is TRBJ2-7, with 7 nucleotides matching TRBD1. This CDR3 has 15 amino acids. From germline, CDR1 is SGHDT and CDR2 YYEEEE. V was pared by 1 base and J by 2 bases, with 6 bases of the junction left unmatched. CDR3 coding DNA: TGTGCCAGCAGCTTGTACAGGGGATGGGCCTACGAGCAGTACTTC. It is translated as CASSLYRGWAYEQYF.

The V gene is TRBV13, the J gene TRBJ1-2, with 11 bases identical to TRBD1. The CDR3 runs 14 residues. Trimming cost V 5 bases and J 5 bases; bases outside gene matches: 4. Germline V CDR1 and CDR2: PRHDT, FYEKMQ (reference sequence). The CDR3 bases are TGTGCCAGCAGCCAGGGGACAGGGGGATATGGCTACACCTTC. Translated: CASSQGTGGYGYTF.